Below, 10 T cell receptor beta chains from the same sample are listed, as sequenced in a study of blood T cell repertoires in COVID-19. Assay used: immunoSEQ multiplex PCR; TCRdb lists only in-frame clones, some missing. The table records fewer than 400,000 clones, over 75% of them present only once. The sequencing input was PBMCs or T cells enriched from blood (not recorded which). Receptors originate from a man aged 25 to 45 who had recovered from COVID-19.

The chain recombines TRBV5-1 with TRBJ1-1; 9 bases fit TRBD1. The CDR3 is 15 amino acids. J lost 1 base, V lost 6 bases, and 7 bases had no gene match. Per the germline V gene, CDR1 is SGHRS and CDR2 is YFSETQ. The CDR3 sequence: CASKDTGGANTEAFF. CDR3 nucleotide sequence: TGCGCCAGCAAAGATACAGGGGGCGCGAACACTGAAGCTTTCTTT.

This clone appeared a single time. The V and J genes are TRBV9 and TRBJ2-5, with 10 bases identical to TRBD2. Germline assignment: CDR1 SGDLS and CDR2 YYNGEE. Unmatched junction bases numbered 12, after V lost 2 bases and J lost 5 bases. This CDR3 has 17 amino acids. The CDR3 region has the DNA TGTGCCAGCAGCGTCGGATTAGCGGGGGGCCCTTGGGAGACCCAGTACTTC. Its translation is CASSVGLAGGPWETQYF.

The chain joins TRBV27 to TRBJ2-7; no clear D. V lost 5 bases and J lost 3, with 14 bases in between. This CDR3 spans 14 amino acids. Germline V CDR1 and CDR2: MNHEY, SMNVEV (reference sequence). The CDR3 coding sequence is TGTGCCAGCAGTCCGACGACAAGAGTCTACGAGCAGTACTTC. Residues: CASSPTTRVYEQYF.

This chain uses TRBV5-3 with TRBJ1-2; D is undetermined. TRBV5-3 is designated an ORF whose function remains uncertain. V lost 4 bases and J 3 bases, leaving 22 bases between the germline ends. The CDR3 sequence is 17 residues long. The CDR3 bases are TGTGCCAGAAGCCCCCCATTAACCCGGGAGCGGTACTATGGCTACACCTTC. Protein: CARSPPLTRERYYGYTF.

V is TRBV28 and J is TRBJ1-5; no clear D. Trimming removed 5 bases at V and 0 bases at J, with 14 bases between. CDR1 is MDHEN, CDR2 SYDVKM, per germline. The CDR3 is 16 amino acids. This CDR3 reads CASSIPGGYSNQPQHF. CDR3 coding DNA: TGTGCCAGCAGTATCCCCGGAGGGTATAGCAATCAGCCCCAGCATTTT.

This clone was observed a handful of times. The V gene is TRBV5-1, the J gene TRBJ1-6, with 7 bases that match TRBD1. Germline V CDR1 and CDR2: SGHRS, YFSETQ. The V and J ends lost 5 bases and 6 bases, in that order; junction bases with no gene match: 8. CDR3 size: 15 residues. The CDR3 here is CASRPGQSPNSPLHF. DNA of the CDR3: TGCGCCAGCAGACCGGGACAGTCGCCTAATTCACCCCTCCACTTT.

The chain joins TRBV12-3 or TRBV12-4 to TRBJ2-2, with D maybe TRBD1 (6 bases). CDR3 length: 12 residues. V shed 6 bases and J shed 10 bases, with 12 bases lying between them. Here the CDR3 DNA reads TGTGCCAGCAGCAGCGACAGGACGGAGCTGTTTTTT. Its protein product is CASSSDRTELFF.

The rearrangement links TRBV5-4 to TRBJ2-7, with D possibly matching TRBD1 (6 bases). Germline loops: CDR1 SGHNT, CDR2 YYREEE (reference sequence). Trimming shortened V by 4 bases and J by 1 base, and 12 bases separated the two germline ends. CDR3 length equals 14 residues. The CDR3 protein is CASSKTGDSYEQYF. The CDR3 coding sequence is TGTGCCAGCAGCAAGACAGGCGATTCCTACGAGCAGTACTTC.

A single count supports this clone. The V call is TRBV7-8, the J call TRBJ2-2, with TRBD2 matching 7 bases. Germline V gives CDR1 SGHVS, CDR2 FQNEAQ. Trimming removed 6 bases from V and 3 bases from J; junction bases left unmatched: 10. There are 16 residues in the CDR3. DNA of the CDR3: TGTGCCAGCAGTATATCGGGGGGAAGGGACACCGGGGAGCTGTTTTTT. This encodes CASSISGGRDTGELFF.

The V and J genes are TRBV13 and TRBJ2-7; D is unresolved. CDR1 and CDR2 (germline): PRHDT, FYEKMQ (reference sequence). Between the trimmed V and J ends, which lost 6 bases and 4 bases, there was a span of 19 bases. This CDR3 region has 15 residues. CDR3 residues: CASSSRPGRAYEQYF. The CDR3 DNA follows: TGTGCCAGCAGTTCGAGACCAGGTCGAGCTTACGAGCAGTACTTC.